This record covers a single T cell receptor beta chain. Its target antigen remains unknown. It has no much larger one-base neighbor in the sample; base qualities were not kept. The sample is drawn from a study of beta chain features in type 1 diabetes (dated by TCRdb to the late 2010s). Regarding the study in general: Patients and healthy donors did not differ in mean age, gender distribution, total cell number or subset yield. Across all samples, fewer than 130 million sorted cells were examined, and cell number per subset correlated strongly with RNA yield. The study compared the TCRB repertoires of sorted circulating CD4+ T cell subsets in recently diagnosed type 1 diabetes patients with those in matched healthy donors. Regulatory and stem cell-like memory subsets were obtained from only 8 patients and roughly 8 healthy donors, while naive and central memory subsets were obtained from all 30 or so donors.

The High Capacity cDNA Reverse Transcription Kit was used to reverse transcribe all of the isolated RNA, meaning that expressed TCRB transcripts were what got sequenced. Deep immunoSEQ sequencing was performed on naive, central memory and regulatory T cell samples, with an average of about 4 million total reads per sample. Sorted cells were lysed in RLT buffer and RNA was extracted with DNase-treated RNeasy Micro or Mini kits, depending on cell number. To prevent cross-contamination, every cell subset was processed on its own, while patient and healthy donor samples were processed together. Using the immunoSEQ multiplex PCR, TCRB sequences were amplified from cDNA into 87-bp fragments spanning the CDR3 region. The amplicons were sequenced using the Illumina HiSeq platform. The study's own analysis went as follows. PCR bias was computationally corrected using synthetic template baselines, reads within Hamming distance 2 were collapsed, and singletons that could not be merged were discarded. Reads were aligned against IMGT so that V, D and J genes, CDR3 length and insertions or deletions at six rearrangement sites could be assigned. Within each subset, clonotype counts were normalized to sorted cell number, after which true diversity and Gini coefficients were computed with the tcR R package. The overlap coefficient, calculated on TCRB nucleotide sequences, was used to quantify repertoire sharing. Out-of-frame TCRB sequences from naive cells were analyzed to stand in for the pre-selection repertoire. TCRdb retrieved this table from immuneACCESS and kept in-frame rearrangements only. Not all clones are present; in checked studies, unresolved V genes account for under half, and no reason is known for the remainder. That table is the source of V, J and clone size, and D and trimming were worked out from the DNA. The sample includes a few hundred thousand clones, with approximately 13% observed a single time. Jointly, the top ten make up almost 0.02% of the sample.

A single peripheral blood draw of about 120 mL on average was collected from each donor into heparinised tubes. Naive, central memory, regulatory and stem cell-like memory CD4+ T cells were sorted on a BD FACSAria II using a panel including CD45RO, CCR7, CD25, CD127, CD95 and CD27. All sorted populations exceeded 95% purity. Right away, PBMCs were isolated by Lymphoprep density gradient centrifugation and were stained directly, with no culture step. So that batch effects would be minimized, each experiment stained and sorted samples in pairs, pairing one healthy donor with one patient. Findings and caveats that apply to the study as a whole: Because cDNA rather than genomic DNA was sequenced, highly expressing activated cells could have been over-represented, although no difference in activation and CD3 levels was found between groups. A moderate but significant shortening of TCRB CDR3 length was observed in type 1 diabetes patients in all four CD4+ subsets. Fewer insertions and more nucleotide deletions at VDJ recombination sites were observed in patients with type 1 diabetes, implying thymic rearrangement abnormalities. Naive, central memory and regulatory TCRB repertoires appeared to be more alike among patients than among healthy donors. HLA sub-analyses involved small numbers of individuals, so any influence of HLA type on TCRB rearrangement remained unresolved. Shorter templates might have been favored by PCR, but patient and control samples were amplified and corrected together, so both groups would have been affected equally by any skew.

Material for sequencing was naive CD4+ T cells from blood. Explained via the paper, the cell subset or site label denotes: true naive CD4+ T cells. The clonotype originates from a man aged 30 to 45 with type 1 diabetes.

The CDR3 region has the sequence CAWSSRGSYNSPLHF. At the DNA level, the sequence is TGTGCCTGGAGTTCCAGGGGCTCCTATAATTCACCCCTCCACTTT. This sequence uses TRBV30 and TRBJ1-6, with a tentative D gene TRBD1 over 6 matching bases. CDR1 is given as GTSNPN and CDR2 as SVGIG, both from the germline V gene (reference sequence). V loses 2 bases, J loses 0 bases, and the germline ends lie 8 bases apart. Inclusive of the bounding cysteine and phenylalanine, the CDR3 is 15 residues long. Here the CDR3 DNA is all that survives: 45 bases in frame from base 1.